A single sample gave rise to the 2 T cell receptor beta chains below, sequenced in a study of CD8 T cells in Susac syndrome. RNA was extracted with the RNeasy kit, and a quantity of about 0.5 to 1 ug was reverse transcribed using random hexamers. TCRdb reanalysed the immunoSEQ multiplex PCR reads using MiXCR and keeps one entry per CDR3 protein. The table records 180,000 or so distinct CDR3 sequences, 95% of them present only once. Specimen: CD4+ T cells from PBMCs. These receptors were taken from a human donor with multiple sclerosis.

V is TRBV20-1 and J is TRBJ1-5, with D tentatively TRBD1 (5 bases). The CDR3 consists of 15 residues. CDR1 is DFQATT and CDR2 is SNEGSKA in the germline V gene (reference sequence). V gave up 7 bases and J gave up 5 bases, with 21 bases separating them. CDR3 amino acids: CSVSFAGTPDQPQHF. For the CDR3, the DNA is TGCAGTGTTAGCTTCGCCGGGACCCCCGATCAGCCCCAGCATTTT.

The CDR3: CASSFSPEEKLFF. In DNA form, the CDR3 reads TGTGCCAGCAGTTTTTCCCCAGAGGAAAAACTGTTTTTT. The chain employs TRBV12-3 or TRBV12-4 and TRBJ1-4; D call uncertain. The CDR3 is made up of 13 amino acids. V was cut by 3 bases and J by 8 bases, with 10 bases left in between.